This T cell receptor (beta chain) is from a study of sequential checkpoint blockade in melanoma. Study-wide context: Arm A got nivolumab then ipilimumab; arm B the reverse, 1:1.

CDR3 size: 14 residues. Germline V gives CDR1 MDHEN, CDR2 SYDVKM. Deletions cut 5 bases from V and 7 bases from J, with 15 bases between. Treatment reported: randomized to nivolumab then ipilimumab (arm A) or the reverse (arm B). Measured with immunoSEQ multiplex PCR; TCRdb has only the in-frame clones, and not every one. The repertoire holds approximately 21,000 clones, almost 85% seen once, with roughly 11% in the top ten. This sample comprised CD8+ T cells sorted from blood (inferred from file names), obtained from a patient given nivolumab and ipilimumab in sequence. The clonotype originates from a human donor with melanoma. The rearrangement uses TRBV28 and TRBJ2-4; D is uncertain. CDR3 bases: TGTGCCAGCAGTGCGACTGGTTTGAGTAACATTCAGTACTTC. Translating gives CASSATGLSNIQYF.